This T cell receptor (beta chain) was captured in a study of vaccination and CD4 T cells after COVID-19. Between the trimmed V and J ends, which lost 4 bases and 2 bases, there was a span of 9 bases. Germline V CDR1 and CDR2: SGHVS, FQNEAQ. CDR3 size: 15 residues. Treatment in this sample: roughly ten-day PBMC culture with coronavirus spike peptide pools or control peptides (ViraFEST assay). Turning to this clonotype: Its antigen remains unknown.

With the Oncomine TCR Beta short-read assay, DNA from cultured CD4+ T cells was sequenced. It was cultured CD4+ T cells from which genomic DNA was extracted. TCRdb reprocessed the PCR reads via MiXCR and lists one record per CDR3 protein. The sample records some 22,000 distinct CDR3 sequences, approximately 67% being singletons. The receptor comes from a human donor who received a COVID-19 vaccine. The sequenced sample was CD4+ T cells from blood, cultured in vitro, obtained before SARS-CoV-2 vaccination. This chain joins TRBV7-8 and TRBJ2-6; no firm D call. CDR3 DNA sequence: TGTGCCAGCAGCTCATGGATTACTGGGGCCAACGTCCTGACTTTC. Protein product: CASSSWITGANVLTF.